Listed below are T cell receptor beta chains from one sample, sequenced in a study of control samples from healthy donors and cancer patients. Clones were sequenced by immunoSEQ multiplex PCR, and TCRdb holds only the in-frame ones, with some missing. The data contain approximately 100,000 clones, around 82% of them seen just once; the ten biggest clones take up about 2%. The sample was blood. The receptors shown here come from a man in his sixties in good health. The CDR3 runs from the conserved cysteine through the conserved F or W. The order of the fields is D gene, J gene, V gene, clone size, CDR3 protein, CDR3 DNA. A D gene is named only where the DNA matches it firmly. Only some rows state a clone size, as once, few, many or a class for expanded clones.

d_call: -; j_call: TRBJ1-2; v_call: TRBV28; clone_size: -; cdr3_aa: CASSFESNYGYTF; cdr3_nt: TGTGCCAGCAGTTTTGAATCAAACTATGGCTACACCTTC
d_call: TRBD2; j_call: TRBJ2-3; v_call: TRBV4-1; clone_size: -; cdr3_aa: CASSQGWLAGVSSTDTQYF; cdr3_nt: TGCGCCAGCAGCCAAGGATGGCTAGCGGGAGTTTCCTCAACAGATACGCAGTATTTT
d_call: -; j_call: TRBJ1-3; v_call: TRBV7-9; clone_size: -; cdr3_aa: CASSSPPWGTRDTIYF; cdr3_nt: TGTGCCAGCAGCTCCCCCCCTTGGGGGACTCGAGACACCATATATTTT
d_call: TRBD1; j_call: TRBJ2-1; v_call: TRBV5-1; clone_size: -; cdr3_aa: CASSLEGTGGDNEQFF; cdr3_nt: TGCGCCAGCAGCTTGGAGGGGACAGGGGGGGACAATGAGCAGTTCTTC
d_call: -; j_call: TRBJ1-5; v_call: TRBV5-1; clone_size: -; cdr3_aa: CASSFGGSNQPQHF; cdr3_nt: TGCGCCAGCAGCTTTGGGGGTTCAAATCAGCCCCAGCATTTT
d_call: TRBD1; j_call: TRBJ2-6; v_call: TRBV9; clone_size: -; cdr3_aa: CASSASMGQFSGANVLTF; cdr3_nt: TGTGCCAGCAGCGCGAGTATGGGACAGTTCTCTGGGGCCAACGTCCTGACTTTC
d_call: TRBD2; j_call: TRBJ2-3; v_call: TRBV19; clone_size: -; cdr3_aa: CASRVSGRAGDTQYF; cdr3_nt: TGTGCCAGTAGAGTAAGCGGGAGGGCCGGAGATACGCAGTATTTT
d_call: TRBD1; j_call: TRBJ1-1; v_call: TRBV18; clone_size: -; cdr3_aa: CASLAGTGLTEAFF; cdr3_nt: TGTGCCAGCTTGGCCGGGACAGGGTTGACTGAAGCTTTCTTT
d_call: TRBD2; j_call: TRBJ2-5; v_call: TRBV5-5; clone_size: -; cdr3_aa: CASSMAKLAGETQYF; cdr3_nt: TGTGCCAGCAGCATGGCCAAACTAGCGGGAGAGACCCAGTACTTC
d_call: TRBD2; j_call: TRBJ2-1; v_call: TRBV6-1; clone_size: once; cdr3_aa: CASSDPDGDSGVIYNEQFF; cdr3_nt: TGTGCCAGCAGTGACCCCGATGGGGATAGCGGGGTTATCTACAATGAGCAGTTCTTC
d_call: -; j_call: TRBJ1-6; v_call: TRBV3-1/TRBV3-2; clone_size: -; cdr3_aa: CASSQGRETPLHF; cdr3_nt: TGTGCCAGCAGCCAAGGTAGGGAGACACCCCTCCACTTT
d_call: TRBD1; j_call: TRBJ1-1; v_call: TRBV11-3; clone_size: -; cdr3_aa: CASSLAGGEAFF; cdr3_nt: TGTGCCAGCAGCTTAGCAGGGGGAGAAGCTTTCTTT
d_call: -; j_call: TRBJ1-2; v_call: TRBV2; clone_size: -; cdr3_aa: CASSGQAPGSRGYTF; cdr3_nt: TGTGCCAGCAGTGGACAGGCCCCGGGGTCTCGTGGCTACACCTTC
d_call: -; j_call: TRBJ1-2; v_call: TRBV30; clone_size: -; cdr3_aa: CAWSAAGNNRYTF; cdr3_nt: TGTGCCTGGAGTGCCGCCGGGAACAACCGCTACACCTTC
d_call: TRBD1; j_call: TRBJ2-2; v_call: TRBV7-3; clone_size: -; cdr3_aa: CASSLRTGVSTGELFF; cdr3_nt: TGTGCCAGCAGCTTAAGGACAGGGGTTAGCACCGGGGAGCTGTTTTTT
d_call: -; j_call: TRBJ1-2; v_call: TRBV7-5; clone_size: once; cdr3_aa: CARSLPGGGSSYGYTF; cdr3_nt: TGTGCCAGAAGCTTACCAGGGGGGGGAAGTTCCTATGGCTACACCTTC
d_call: -; j_call: TRBJ1-2; v_call: TRBV6-2/TRBV6-3; clone_size: -; cdr3_aa: CASSHDSSYGYTF; cdr3_nt: TGTGCCAGCAGTCACGACTCCAGCTATGGCTACACCTTC
d_call: TRBD2; j_call: TRBJ2-3; v_call: TRBV4-2; clone_size: -; cdr3_aa: CASSHWDLAGGPDTQYF; cdr3_nt: TGTGCCAGCAGCCACTGGGATCTAGCGGGAGGGCCGGATACGCAGTATTTT
d_call: -; j_call: TRBJ2-7; v_call: TRBV3-1/TRBV3-2; clone_size: medium-sized; cdr3_aa: CASSQEAPDARNSYEQYF; cdr3_nt: TGTGCCAGCAGCCAAGAGGCCCCGGATGCCAGAAACTCCTACGAGCAGTACTTC
d_call: -; j_call: TRBJ2-7; v_call: TRBV5-1; clone_size: -; cdr3_aa: CASSLAPSSDEQYF; cdr3_nt: TGCGCCAGCAGCTTGGCCCCCTCTAGCGACGAGCAGTACTTC
d_call: TRBD2; j_call: TRBJ2-3; v_call: TRBV5-4; clone_size: -; cdr3_aa: CASSPGTSGGALADTQYF; cdr3_nt: TGTGCCAGCAGCCCAGGGACTAGCGGGGGGGCCTTAGCAGATACGCAGTATTTT
d_call: -; j_call: TRBJ1-1; v_call: TRBV5-8; clone_size: -; cdr3_aa: CATLSSVVTEAFF; cdr3_nt: TGTGCCACCCTTTCTTCGGTGGTCACTGAAGCTTTCTTT
d_call: TRBD1; j_call: TRBJ2-5; v_call: TRBV19; clone_size: -; cdr3_aa: CASSPGQGAQETQYF; cdr3_nt: TGTGCCAGTAGTCCCGGACAGGGTGCGCAAGAGACCCAGTACTTC
d_call: TRBD2; j_call: TRBJ2-7; v_call: TRBV27; clone_size: -; cdr3_aa: CASSLSSSGNEQYF; cdr3_nt: TGTGCCAGCAGTTTATCTAGTAGCGGGAACGAGCAGTACTTC
d_call: -; j_call: TRBJ2-5; v_call: TRBV7-8; clone_size: few; cdr3_aa: CASSPRLGRETQYF; cdr3_nt: TGTGCCAGCAGCCCAAGACTAGGTCGTGAGACCCAGTACTTC
d_call: -; j_call: TRBJ1-1; v_call: TRBV27; clone_size: -; cdr3_aa: CASSLEVRSTEAFF; cdr3_nt: TGTGCCAGCAGTTTGGAGGTGCGGAGCACTGAAGCTTTCTTT
d_call: TRBD1; j_call: TRBJ1-1; v_call: TRBV10-1; clone_size: -; cdr3_aa: CASRNQPGQGRNTEAFF; cdr3_nt: TGCGCCAGCAGGAATCAACCGGGACAGGGTAGGAACACTGAAGCTTTCTTT
d_call: -; j_call: TRBJ1-2; v_call: TRBV7-9; clone_size: few; cdr3_aa: CASSLGQARRDGYTF; cdr3_nt: TGTGCCAGCAGCTTAGGACAGGCCCGTAGAGATGGCTACACCTTC
d_call: TRBD2; j_call: TRBJ2-5; v_call: TRBV9; clone_size: few; cdr3_aa: CASSIGARELETQYF; cdr3_nt: TGTGCCAGCAGCATCGGGGCGCGGGAGCTTGAGACCCAGTACTTC